The present entry profiles one TCR beta chain with its context. Antigen specificity is unknown. This entry comes from a study of T cells in Graves' hyperthyroidism and ophthalmopathy. Notes on the study in general: Researchers found most expanded thyroid clonotypes above 0.001 in blood as well.

Regions amplified from RNA transcripts were the TCR beta CDR3 regions. HTBI primers drove first-round RT-PCR of the TCR CDR3. TCRdb fed the multiplex PCR reads into MiXCR, producing one record per CDR3 protein. The data show hundreds of thousands of distinct CDR3 sequences, under 15% seen once. The CDR3 contains 14 residues. The J segment lost 2 bases and the V segment lost 6 bases, leaving 7 bases of the junction unmatched. Germline V lookup: CDR1 LGHNA, CDR2 YNFKEQ. V gene TRBV4-2 combines with J gene TRBJ2-7, with TRBD1 matching 7 bases. This clonotype originated in a man younger than 35 with Graves' ophthalmopathy. Material for sequencing was blood. The DNA of the CDR3 is TGTGCCAGCAGGAAGACAGGGTCAACCTACGAGCAGTACTTC. Its protein product is CASRKTGSTYEQYF.